Below are 23 T cell receptor beta chains sequenced from a single sample in a study of early T cells in non-severe SARS-CoV-2 infection. A single record per CDR3 protein comes from TCRdb applying MiXCR to the 5' RACE reads. The sample carries some 66,000 distinct CDR3 sequences, roughly an eighth recorded once. The sequenced material came from whole blood. The receptors stem from an adult who was a healthcare worker with PCR-confirmed SARS-CoV-2 infection or an uninfected control (not recorded which).

This clonotype was recorded a few times. The gene calls are TRBV13 and TRBJ2-2, with D perhaps TRBD1 (6 bases). In germline, CDR1 is PRHDT, CDR2 FYEKMQ (reference sequence). The CDR3 length is 20 residues. V lost 5 bases, J lost 2 bases, and 27 bases lay in between. The CDR3 loop is CASSILGPVVDSPNTGELFF. As DNA, the CDR3 is TGTGCCAGCAGCATACTAGGTCCCGTCGTGGACAGCCCAAACACCGGGGAGCTGTTTTTT. The full variable domain, with the rest looked up from reference TRBV13 and TRBJ2-2, is AAGVIQSPRHLIKEKRETATLKCYPIPRHDTVYWYQQGPGQDPQFLISFYEKMQSDKGSIPDRFSAQQFSDYHSELNMSSLELGDSALYFCASSILGPVVDSPNTGELFFGEGSRLTVL.

This clonotype was detected a few times. The chain links TRBV5-1 to TRBJ2-5; 8 bases match TRBD2. V was pared by 4 bases and J by 4 bases, with 9 bases of the junction left unmatched. This CDR3 is built from 15 residues. Germline V gives CDR1 SGHRS, CDR2 YFSETQ. The CDR3 reads CASSQGSSGIETQYF. The CDR3 DNA follows: TGCGCCAGCAGCCAGGGTAGTAGCGGGATAGAGACCCAGTACTTC. The full variable domain, completed using reference TRBV5-1 and TRBJ2-5, is KAGVTQTPRYLIKTRGQQVTLSCSPISGHRSVSWYQQTPGQGLQFLFEYFSETQRNKGNFPGRFSGRQFSNSRSEMNVSTLELGDSALYLCASSQGSSGIETQYFGPGTRLLVL.

This clonotype came up many times. V and J are TRBV20-1 and TRBJ2-7; the match to TRBD1 covers 10 bases. In germline, CDR1 is DFQATT, CDR2 SNEGSKA (reference sequence). There are 14 residues in the CDR3. V was clipped by 2 bases and J by 2 bases; unmatched bases: 3. The CDR3 loop is CSARPGQGTYEQYF. In nucleotides, the CDR3 is TGCAGTGCTAGACCGGGACAGGGGACCTACGAGCAGTACTTC.

The CDR3 bases are TGTGCCAGCAGTTACTCGATTCCCCGGACAGGGGCTATTAATCAGCCCCAGCATTTT. This encodes CASSYSIPRTGAINQPQHF. The chain carries TRBV6-5 and TRBJ1-5, with TRBD1 matching 9 bases. Trimming took 0 bases from V and 4 from J; bases not matched to a gene: 13. CDR1 is MNHEY, CDR2 SVGAGI, per germline. The length of the CDR3 is 19 residues.

There are many counts of this clonotype. The J gene is TRBJ2-7, the V gene TRBV12-2. TRBV12-2 is a known pseudogene. This CDR3 is 11 amino acids long. The CDR3 region is CASRLTYEQYF. The CDR3 nucleotides are TGTGCAAGTCGGTTAACCTACGAGCAGTACTTC.

This clonotype was counted between two and nine times. The gene calls are TRBV29-1 and TRBJ2-1; TRBD2 agrees at 13 bases. The CDR3 length is 14 residues. CDR1 and CDR2 (germline): SQVTM, ANQGSEA. V lost 7 bases to trimming and J lost 9 bases; unmatched junction nucleotides: 9. The CDR3 sequence: CSARLAGGPGEQFF. The CDR3 bases are TGCAGCGCAAGACTAGCGGGGGGACCTGGTGAGCAGTTCTTC.

The chain combines TRBV2 with TRBJ1-5; TRBD1 aligns across 9 bases. V dropped 10 bases and J dropped 3; count of bases not matched to a gene: 4. The CDR3 covers 13 residues. Per germline, CDR1 SNHLY and CDR2 FYNNEI. This CDR3 reads CATGQGDNQPQHF. DNA of the CDR3: TGTGCCACGGGACAGGGTGACAATCAGCCCCAGCATTTT. The full variable domain, completed using reference TRBV2 and TRBJ1-5, is EPEVTQTPSHQVTQMGQEVILRCVPISNHLYFYWYRQILGQKVEFLVSFYNNEISEKSEIFDDQFSVERPDGSNFTLKIRSTKLEDSAMYFCATGQGDNQPQHFGDGTRLSIL.

CDR3 protein: CASSQDPLLGLEIYEQYF. CDR3 sequence (DNA): TGCGCCAGCAGCCAAGACCCGCTGCTAGGACTAGAGATCTACGAGCAGTACTTC. This chain links TRBV4-1 with TRBJ2-7; 7 bases line up with TRBD2. CDR1 and CDR2 from the germline V gene are MGHRA and YSYEKL. The J segment lost 3 bases and the V segment lost 0 bases, leaving 14 bases of the junction unmatched. This CDR3 has 18 residues.

The table lists this clonotype with many counts. The chain has TRBV20-1 and TRBJ2-3; tentative D call: TRBD2 (5 bases). Germline CDR1 DFQATT, CDR2 SNEGSKA (reference sequence). The germline V and J ends were trimmed by 3 bases and 3 bases, with 7 bases remaining between them. This CDR3 comprises 12 residues. In DNA form, the CDR3 reads TGCAGTGCTAGCGGCGGGACAGATACGCAGTATTTT. This gives the protein CSASGGTDTQYF.

This clonotype has at least ten counts. The chain uses TRBV11-2 and TRBJ2-1, with 7 bases matching TRBD2. The CDR3 runs 16 residues. The ends lost 6 bases at V and 0 bases at J; junction bases unmatched: 8. Germline loops: CDR1 SGHAT, CDR2 FQNNGV. CDR3 nucleotide sequence: TGTGCCAGCAGAGCAGACGGGGGGAGCTCCTACAATGAGCAGTTCTTC. This encodes CASRADGGSSYNEQFF.

By share, this clonotype counts as medium-sized. The chain couples TRBV9 to TRBJ2-7, with TRBD2 matching 8 bases. The J segment lost 7 bases and the V segment lost 6 bases, leaving 12 bases of the junction unmatched. This CDR3 has 14 residues. CDR1 and CDR2 (germline): SGDLS, YYNGEE. The CDR3 DNA follows: TGTGCCAGCAACTTCGGAGCGGGAGAAACTGAGCAGTACTTC. Protein: CASNFGAGETEQYF. The entire variable domain, with the rest obtained from reference TRBV9 and TRBJ2-7, is as follows: DSGVTQTPKHLITATGQRVTLRCSPRSGDLSVYWYQQSLDQGLQFLIQYYNGEERAKGNILERFSAQQFPDLHSELNLSSLELGDSALYFCASNFGAGETEQYFGPGTRLTVT.

This clonotype was seen many times. This chain connects TRBV9 to TRBJ1-6, with 8 bases lining up with TRBD1. In germline, CDR1 is SGDLS, CDR2 YYNGEE. The V and J ends lost 3 bases and 9 bases, in that order; junction bases with no gene match: 2. This CDR3 has 13 residues. CDR3 amino acids: CASSGDRGSPLHF. CDR3 coding DNA: TGTGCCAGCAGCGGAGACAGGGGTTCACCCCTCCACTTT.

Turning to this clonotype: Sequence at one end of the junction differs from germline and may be a read error. This chain links TRBV29-1 with TRBJ1-1, with D perhaps TRBD1 (6 bases). The CDR3 runs 14 residues. CDR1 is SQVTM and CDR2 is ANQGSEA in the germline V gene. CDR3 DNA: TGCAGCGTTGTGACAACAGGGTCGGACACTGAAGTTTTCTTT. Protein: CSVVTTGSDTEVFF.

Ten or more counts support this clonotype. The genes are TRBV5-1 and TRBJ2-3, with D perhaps TRBD1 or TRBD2 (5 bases each). Germline V gene sequence: CDR1 SGHRS, CDR2 YFSETQ. Trimming removed 0 bases from V and 6 bases from J, with 11 bases in between. CDR3 length: 14 amino acids. The CDR3 loop reads CASSLESEGDTQYF. DNA for the CDR3: TGCGCCAGCAGCTTGGAATCCGAGGGGGATACGCAGTATTTT.

The chain combines TRBV20-1 with TRBJ2-7, with TRBD1 as a possible D gene (6 bases). The germline V gene has CDR1 DFQATT and CDR2 SNEGSKA (reference sequence). V was trimmed by 1 base and J by 4 bases, leaving 11 bases between them. This CDR3 contains 13 residues. This CDR3 is CSARVDSPYEQYF. The CDR3 DNA follows: TGCAGTGCTAGAGTGGACAGCCCGTACGAGCAGTACTTC.

This clonotype was seen a handful of times. J is TRBJ1-2 and V is TRBV30; 11 nucleotides agree with TRBD1. Germline V CDR1 and CDR2: GTSNPN, SVGIG (reference sequence). V shed 0 bases and J 8 bases; nucleotides not matched to a gene: 8. The CDR3 sequence is 15 residues long. Written as DNA, the CDR3 is TGTGCCTGGAGTGTACTTCGGACAGGGGGCCGGGGCTACACCTTC. This sequence encodes CAWSVLRTGGRGYTF.

In this sample, this clonotype turned up a few times. This sequence joins TRBV28 and TRBJ2-7, with 7 bases fitting TRBD1. Germline V gives CDR1 MDHEN, CDR2 SYDVKM. The CDR3 contains 15 residues. V was pared by 5 bases and J by 2 bases, with 9 bases of the junction left unmatched. CDR3 region: CASSRPGTAAYEQYF. CDR3 nucleotides: TGTGCCAGCAGTCGGCCCGGGACAGCCGCCTACGAGCAGTACTTC.

This clonotype has just one count. CDR3 nucleotide sequence: TGTGCCATCAGGAGCGGAAAGGCCTCCTACGAGCAGTACTTC. Its protein is CAIRSGKASYEQYF. V and J are TRBV10-3 and TRBJ2-7; TRBD2 is a possible D gene (5 bases). V lost 6 bases and J 0 bases, leaving 12 bases between the germline ends. The CDR3 loop spans 14 amino acids. Germline CDR1 reads ENHRY; CDR2 reads SYGVKD.

The rearrangement uses TRBV6-6 and TRBJ1-2; D not certain. From germline, CDR1 is MNHNY and CDR2 SVGAGI (reference sequence). The CDR3 consists of 14 residues. Trimming shortened V by 2 bases and J by 7 bases, and 14 bases separated the two germline ends. The CDR3 sequence is CASSYTFGHGGYTF. Written as DNA, the CDR3 is TGTGCCAGCAGTTACACTTTCGGGCATGGTGGCTACACCTTC.

This clonotype has ten or more counts. The genes are TRBV11-2 and TRBJ1-1, with a weak D call TRBD1 (6 bases). CDR1 SGHAT and CDR2 FQNNGV come from the germline V gene. Trimming left V 3 bases short and J 3 bases short, with 11 bases between. The CDR3 sequence is 14 residues long. The CDR3 region is CASSFQGFDTEAFF. CDR3 sequence (DNA): TGTGCCAGCAGCTTCCAGGGGTTCGACACTGAAGCTTTCTTT. Variable domain in full (rest from reference TRBV11-2 and TRBJ1-1): EAGVAQSPRYKIIEKRQSVAFWCNPISGHATLYWYQQILGQGPKLLIQFQNNGVVDDSQLPKDRFSAERLKGVDSTLKIQPAKLEDSAVYLCASSFQGFDTEAFFGQGTRLTVV.

This clonotype appeared a few times. This chain joins TRBV5-8 and TRBJ1-1; D is ambiguous. This CDR3 contains 16 residues. Germline CDR1 and CDR2: SGHTS and YDEGEE. Trimming left V 2 bases short and J 0 bases short, with 14 bases between. The CDR3 DNA reads as TGTGCCAGCAGCTTTTATACCGGTGGGATGAACACTGAAGCTTTCTTT. Its translation: CASSFYTGGMNTEAFF.

The table lists this clonotype with many counts. The rearrangement uses TRBV4-3 and TRBJ1-2; a possible D gene is TRBD1 (5 bases). Trimming stripped 0 bases from V and 3 bases from J, with 5 bases between. This CDR3 comprises 13 residues. Looked up from germline, CDR1 is LGHNA and CDR2 is YSLEER. The CDR3 loop is CASSQDRDYGYTF. The CDR3, as DNA: TGCGCCAGCAGCCAAGACAGGGACTATGGCTACACCTTC.

In its sample, this clonotype was seen a few times. This chain joins TRBV7-6 and TRBJ2-5, with no clear D. Trimming removed 1 base from V and 1 base from J, with 7 bases in between. The CDR3 length is 14 residues. CDR1 is SGHVS and CDR2 is FNYEAQ in the germline V gene. CDR3 in amino acids: CASSLGTTQETQYF. The DNA of the CDR3 is TGTGCCAGCAGCTTAGGAACTACCCAAGAGACCCAGTACTTC.